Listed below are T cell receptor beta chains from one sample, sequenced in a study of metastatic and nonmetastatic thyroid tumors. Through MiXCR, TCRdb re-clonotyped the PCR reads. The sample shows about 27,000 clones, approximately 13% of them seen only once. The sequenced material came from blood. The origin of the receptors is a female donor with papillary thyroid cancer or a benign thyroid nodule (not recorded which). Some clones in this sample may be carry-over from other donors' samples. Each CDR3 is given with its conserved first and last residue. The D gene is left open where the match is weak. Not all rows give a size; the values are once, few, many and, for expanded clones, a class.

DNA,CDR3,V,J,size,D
TGTGCCAGCAGTTTAGTCAGTTACAATGAGCAGTTCTTC,CASSLVSYNEQFF,TRBV12-3/TRBV12-4,TRBJ2-1,few,NA
TGTGCCAGCAGGGGACAGGGGTCCTACGAGCAGTACTTC,CASRGQGSYEQYF,TRBV27,TRBJ2-7,medium-sized,TRBD1
TGTGCCTGGAGAGGAGAGGTCAGGGGAAACTATGGCTACACCTTC,CAWRGEVRGNYGYTF,TRBV30,TRBJ1-2,many,NA
TGTGCCAGCAGCTTACGGCTAGCGGGGGGGGGTCCAGATACGCAGTATTTT,CASSLRLAGGGPDTQYF,TRBV7-2,TRBJ2-3,many,TRBD2
TGTGCCAGCAGTTCCATCGACGGGAGATTGGGGAATGAGCAGTTCTTC,CASSSIDGRLGNEQFF,TRBV27,TRBJ2-1,many,NA
TGTGCCACCAGCAGAGATAATGGGGGTAACTATGGCTACACCTTC,CATSRDNGGNYGYTF,TRBV15,TRBJ1-2,many,NA
TGTGCCAGCAGACGGACAGAGTATAGCAATCAGCCCCAGCATTTT,CASRRTEYSNQPQHF,TRBV6-2/TRBV6-3,TRBJ1-5,medium-sized,NA
TGCAGCGTTGAGTTTGTCGGACAGGGGAGCTATGGCTACACCTTC,CSVEFVGQGSYGYTF,TRBV29-1,TRBJ1-2,many,TRBD1
TGTGCCAGCAGTTTTAATAGTCGGGGCGAGCAGTACTTC,CASSFNSRGEQYF,TRBV27,TRBJ2-7,many,NA
TGTGCCAGCAGTTACTCGTACCGAACTGGACTAGCCGAGAAAACCGGGGAGCTGTTTTTT,CASSYSYRTGLAEKTGELFF,TRBV6-5,TRBJ2-2,many,TRBD2
TGTGCCAGTAGGGACTATCGCCAAGAGACCCAGTACTTC,CASRDYRQETQYF,TRBV19,TRBJ2-5,many,NA
TGCAGTGCCCCCGTCCTGCAGGGGGGTGGGGATGAGCAGTTCTTC,CSAPVLQGGGDEQFF,TRBV20-1,TRBJ2-1,many,NA
TGTGCCAGCAGTTTGGGGGTCCTTCTCGGGGAGACCCAGTACTTC,CASSLGVLLGETQYF,TRBV28,TRBJ2-5,many,NA
TGTGCCAGCAGTTTTCCCCACGGTTCGTGCCTGAACACTGAAGCTTTCTTT,CASSFPHGSCLNTEAFF,TRBV28,TRBJ1-1,once,NA
TGTGCCAGCAGTTTAACCCTAAATCAGCCCCAGCATTTT,CASSLTLNQPQHF,TRBV12-3/TRBV12-4,TRBJ1-5,many,NA
TGTGCCAGCAGCTCAATCCCGGGACTAGCGGGAGTTATTCCCTACGAGCAGTACTTC,CASSSIPGLAGVIPYEQYF,TRBV7-9,TRBJ2-7,many,TRBD2
TGCGCCAGCAGCGGACAGGGTGGCGGCACTGAAGCTTTCTTT,CASSGQGGGTEAFF,TRBV5-1,TRBJ1-1,NA,TRBD1
TGTGCCAGCAGTGAAGCGCTTTGGCTCGGGACTAGGGCCTACGAGCAGTACTTC,CASSEALWLGTRAYEQYF,TRBV6-1,TRBJ2-7,medium-sized,TRBD2
TGTGCCAGCAGCCAATCAAAGAACCATAATTCACCCCTCCACTTT,CASSQSKNHNSPLHF,TRBV16,TRBJ1-6,many,NA
TGCAGTGCTAGGGCGTCGAACACCGGGGAGCTGTTTTTT,CSARASNTGELFF,TRBV20-1,TRBJ2-2,NA,NA
TGTGCCAGCAGCTTGTGGACTAGCCCCAACGGGGAGCTGTTTTTT,CASSLWTSPNGELFF,TRBV7-2,TRBJ2-2,many,TRBD2
TGTGCCATCACCAACAGGGATAGTGGCTACACCTTC,CAITNRDSGYTF,TRBV10-3,TRBJ1-2,many,NA
TGTGCCAGCAGCTTAGGGACTTTCGTTCCGTTCTTC,CASSLGTFVPFF,TRBV7-8,TRBJ2-1,few,NA
TGTGCCACCAGTGTTGGCAGTAATGAGCAGTTCTTC,CATSVGSNEQFF,TRBV24-1,TRBJ2-1,many,NA
TGTGCCAGTAGTAACCAACTAGTGACCAATGAGCAGTTCTTC,CASSNQLVTNEQFF,TRBV19,TRBJ2-1,many,NA
TGCGCCAGCAGCTTGGTGGGACGGGGGAACTACGAGCAGTACTTC,CASSLVGRGNYEQYF,TRBV5-1,TRBJ2-7,many,NA
TGCAGTGCTAGAATGACTAGCGGGAGCACAGATACGCAGTATTTT,CSARMTSGSTDTQYF,TRBV20-1,TRBJ2-3,many,TRBD2
TGTGCCACGAGCGGGAGTGATGCAGATACGCAGTATTTT,CATSGSDADTQYF,TRBV24-1,TRBJ2-3,many,TRBD2
TGTGCCATCAGCCAGACTAGCGGAACGAGCTCCTACGAGCAGTACTTC,CAISQTSGTSSYEQYF,TRBV10-3,TRBJ2-7,many,TRBD2
TGTGCCAGCAGTGAAGCCGCGGACAGGGGGATGGGCTACACCTTC,CASSEAADRGMGYTF,TRBV6-1,TRBJ1-2,few,TRBD1
TGTGCCAGCAGCTTAGCGAGGGACCCCCTGGGTGAAAAACTGTTTTTT,CASSLARDPLGEKLFF,TRBV7-8,TRBJ1-4,many,NA
TGTGCCACCGGAGGTCCTACAGATACGCAGTATTTT,CATGGPTDTQYF,TRBV24-1,TRBJ2-3,many,NA
TGTGCCAGCAGTTACGAGGGGTACACCGGGGAGCTGTTTTTT,CASSYEGYTGELFF,TRBV6-2/TRBV6-3,TRBJ2-2,NA,NA
TGTGCCAGCAGCTCCTTAAAGGGCGCTTATGAAAAACTGTTTTTT,CASSSLKGAYEKLFF,TRBV7-9,TRBJ1-4,many,NA
TGTGCCTGGAGCACCGGGACCAAAGAGACCCAGTACTTC,CAWSTGTKETQYF,TRBV30,TRBJ2-5,many,NA
TGTGCCACCCGGACTAGCGGGAGGCGCACAGATACGCAGTATTTT,CATRTSGRRTDTQYF,TRBV6-1,TRBJ2-3,medium-sized,TRBD2
TGTGCCAGCAGTCTTCCTTCCGGACAAGAGACCCAGTACTTC,CASSLPSGQETQYF,TRBV5-4,TRBJ2-5,few,NA
TGTGCCAGCAGTTCGAGGGGCGAGCAGTACTTC,CASSSRGEQYF,TRBV12-3/TRBV12-4,TRBJ2-7,NA,NA
TGTGCCAGCAGTCCAAGGGGGGCCTCCGGCTACGAGCAGTACTTC,CASSPRGASGYEQYF,TRBV12-3/TRBV12-4,TRBJ2-7,NA,NA
TGTGCCAGCAGCTTAGTAGCAGGGGGCTCCTCCTACGAGCAGTACTTC,CASSLVAGGSSYEQYF,TRBV11-2,TRBJ2-7,NA,TRBD1
TGTGCCAGCAGTCATCGAGGGACCAGCACAGATACGCAGTATTTT,CASSHRGTSTDTQYF,TRBV6-5,TRBJ2-3,NA,NA
TGTGCCACCAGAGGGGACAGGCTCAATCAGCCCCAGCATTTT,CATRGDRLNQPQHF,TRBV15,TRBJ1-5,NA,TRBD1
TGTGCCAGTAGTATTGTGTCGACGGGAGTAGAGACCCAGTACTTC,CASSIVSTGVETQYF,TRBV19,TRBJ2-5,many,NA
TGTGCCAGCAGGACCCGACAGGGAGGTCAGCCCCAGCATTTT,CASRTRQGGQPQHF,TRBV6-2/TRBV6-3,TRBJ1-5,many,TRBD1
TGTGCCAGCAGCGGAATCAGGGGGCGCACCGGGGAGCTGTTTTTT,CASSGIRGRTGELFF,TRBV7-2,TRBJ2-2,many,TRBD1
TGTGCCAGCAGTCTAGCGGGAAGGATATACAATGAGCAGTTCTTC,CASSLAGRIYNEQFF,TRBV28,TRBJ2-1,many,TRBD2
TGTGCCAGCAGCTTAGTAGGCGGGAGGGGCTCTGGGGCCAACGTCCTGACTTTC,CASSLVGGRGSGANVLTF,TRBV7-2,TRBJ2-6,many,TRBD2
TGTGCCATCAGCTGGATACTAGCGGCCCAAGAGACCCAGTACTTC,CAISWILAAQETQYF,TRBV6-2/TRBV6-3,TRBJ2-5,few,TRBD2
TGTGCCAGCAGCAGGGAAGAGACCCAGTACTTC,CASSREETQYF,TRBV7-9,TRBJ2-5,many,NA
TGTGCCAGCAGTTTGGTCCTCGACAGGGGGGGCTACGAGCAGTACTTC,CASSLVLDRGGYEQYF,TRBV28,TRBJ2-7,NA,TRBD1